A single sample is the source of the 6 T cell receptor beta chains below, sequenced in a study of blood T cell repertoires in COVID-19. Method: immunoSEQ multiplex PCR; TCRdb's copy keeps in-frame clones and lacks some. The table shows under 350,000 clones, with 65% to 90% occurring only once. The sample taken for sequencing was peripheral blood. These receptors came from a human donor in a cohort sampled during active COVID-19.

The chain employs TRBV30 and TRBJ1-2; TRBD1 aligns across 8 bases. CDR1 and CDR2 (germline): GTSNPN, SVGIG (reference sequence). The trim removed 2 bases at V and 6 bases at J, leaving 8 bases unmatched. There are 14 residues in the CDR3. The CDR3 here is CAWSTRGRADGYTF. The CDR3 nucleotides are TGTGCCTGGAGTACCAGGGGGCGCGCCGATGGCTACACCTTC. Full variable domain (outside the CDR3, taken from reference TRBV30 and TRBJ1-2): SQTIHQWPATLVQPVGSPLSLECTVEGTSNPNLYWYRQAAGRGLQLLFYSVGIGQISSEVPQNLSASRPQDRQFILSSKKLLLSDSGFYLCAWSTRGRADGYTFGSGTRLTVV.

The chain recombines TRBV19 with TRBJ2-7; the match to TRBD1 covers 8 bases. Per the germline V gene, CDR1 is LNHDA and CDR2 is SQIVND (reference sequence). V lost 5 bases to trimming and J lost 1 base; unmatched junction nucleotides: 7. The CDR3 sequence is 15 residues long. The CDR3 here is CASSSRTGTSYEQYF. The CDR3 nucleotides read TGTGCCAGTAGTTCACGGACAGGGACGTCCTACGAGCAGTACTTC. The full variable domain, completed using reference TRBV19 and TRBJ2-7, is DGGITQSPKYLFRKEGQNVTLSCEQNLNHDAMYWYRQDPGQGLRLIYYSQIVNDFQKGDIAEGYSVSREKKESFPLTVTSAQKNPTAFYLCASSSRTGTSYEQYFGPGTRLTVT.

The chain uses TRBV7-8 and TRBJ1-2; 7 nucleotides align to TRBD1. Trimming at V came to 5 bases and at J to 4 bases, leaving 7 bases not matched to a gene. From germline, CDR1 is SGHVS and CDR2 FQNEAQ. CDR3 length equals 14 residues. The CDR3 loop is CASSPRQGGYGYTF. CDR3 nucleotides: TGTGCCAGCAGCCCGCGACAGGGTGGCTATGGCTACACCTTC.

This clone was seen a handful of times. The V gene is TRBV9, the J gene TRBJ1-3; D may be TRBD1 (5 bases). The CDR3 sequence is 15 residues long. Germline V gene sequence: CDR1 SGDLS, CDR2 YYNGEE. Trimming removed 0 bases at V and 0 bases at J, with 7 bases between. The CDR3 region has the DNA TGTGCCAGCAGCGTAGAGGGGATCTCTGGAAACACCATATATTTT. This sequence encodes CASSVEGISGNTIYF.

The sample holds one count of this clone. J is TRBJ2-7 and V is TRBV15, with 9 bases identical to TRBD1. Germline CDR1 reads LNHNV; CDR2 reads YYDKDF (reference sequence). The CDR3 is 15 residues long. The trim removed 1 base at V and 6 bases at J, leaving 7 bases unmatched. The CDR3 sequence is CATSRGNTGGREQYF. The CDR3 DNA reads as TGTGCCACCAGCAGAGGAAACACAGGGGGCCGCGAGCAGTACTTC.

The CDR3 DNA follows: TGTGCCAGCAGTTCCTACGGGTTCCCAGATACGCAGTATTTT. This sequence encodes CASSSYGFPDTQYF. V gene TRBV27 combines with J gene TRBJ2-3; no reliable D call. CDR3 size: 14 residues. Germline V gives CDR1 MNHEY, CDR2 SMNVEV (reference sequence). The V gene lost 4 bases and the J gene lost 4 bases, with 12 bases spanning the gap.